These 19 T cell receptor beta chains originate from one sample sequenced in a study of CD8+ T cells in alopecia areata. The sequencing template was cDNA reverse transcribed from extracted RNA. Data came from immunoSEQ multiplex PCR; TCRdb stores just in-frame clones and leaves some out. The repertoire holds hundreds of thousands of clones, under 70% seen once, with 1% to 1.5% in the top ten. The input for sequencing was CD4+ T cells sorted from blood, taken at week 0. The receptors derive from a human donor with alopecia areata.

The DNA for the CDR3 is TGTGCCAGCAGCTCCCGAACAGGGGGCGGTGGCTACACCTTC. This codes for CASSSRTGGGGYTF. V is TRBV7-8 and J is TRBJ1-2; 9 bases are a match to TRBD1. Germline trimming cut 4 bases from V and 7 bases from J; bases unmatched to any gene: 7. Germline loops: CDR1 SGHVS, CDR2 FQNEAQ. CDR3 length equals 14 residues.

The rearrangement joins TRBV14 to TRBJ2-1; 8 bases fit TRBD1. This CDR3 is 15 amino acids long. V shed 3 bases, J shed 6 bases, and the junction held 7 bases outside the gene matches. Germline-derived CDR1 and CDR2 are SGHDN and FVKESK. The CDR3 bases are TGTGCCAGCAGCCAGAGACAGGGGAGGTTCAATGAGCAGTTCTTC. This gives the protein CASSQRQGRFNEQFF.

The V call is TRBV30, the J call TRBJ1-5; TRBD1 matches at 7 bases. V dropped 1 base and J dropped 9; count of bases not matched to a gene: 9. Germline CDR1 and CDR2: GTSNPN and SVGIG (reference sequence). CDR3 size: 14 residues. The CDR3 DNA sequence: TGTGCCTGGAGTGCCACAGGGGCGGGGGTGCCCCAGCATTTT. Its translation is CAWSATGAGVPQHF.

The chain links TRBV6-4 to TRBJ1-1; D unclear. Germline loops: CDR1 MRHNA, CDR2 SNTAGT. The ends were cut back, 6 bases at V and 3 bases at J, with 17 bases in the middle. CDR3 length equals 15 residues. Here the CDR3 DNA reads TGTGCCAGCAGCCCCAGCCTCGTTTCTTACACTGAAGCTTTCTTT. As protein: CASSPSLVSYTEAFF.

The V call is TRBV28, the J call TRBJ1-1; D perhaps matches TRBD1 (6 bases). This CDR3 is built from 15 residues. Trimming left V 6 bases short and J 0 bases short, with 14 bases between. Germline loops: CDR1 MDHEN, CDR2 SYDVKM. CDR3 region: CASSLRGEMNTEAFF. The CDR3 region has the DNA TGTGCCAGCAGCCTAAGGGGGGAAATGAACACTGAAGCTTTCTTT.

The chain carries TRBV30 and TRBJ1-2; D uncertain. CDR1 is GTSNPN and CDR2 is SVGIG in the germline V gene (reference sequence). Trimming shortened V by 3 bases and J by 7 bases, and 6 bases separated the two germline ends. This CDR3 has 10 amino acids. This CDR3 is CAWSRIGYTF. DNA of the CDR3: TGTGCCTGGAGCAGGATTGGCTACACCTTC.

V gene TRBV6-4 combines with J gene TRBJ2-6, with no clear D. The CDR3 runs to 13 residues. The ends were cut back, 6 bases at V and 2 bases at J, with 5 bases in the middle. Per the germline V gene, CDR1 is MRHNA and CDR2 is SNTAGT. CDR3 sequence reads: CASRGTGANVLTF. In DNA, the CDR3 is TGTGCCAGCAGAGGTACTGGGGCCAACGTCCTGACTTTC.

Points on this clone: The germline gene is not matched at one end of the junction; a read error may be the cause. This rearrangement joins TRBV6-5 to TRBJ2-3, with a possible D match to TRBD2 (7 bases). The CDR3 runs to 12 residues. Germline CDR1 MNHEY, CDR2 SVGAGI. In DNA, the CDR3 is TGTGCCAGCAGCCGCCGGGGGGCCGAAAGGGTTTTT. Residues: CASSRRGAERVF.

This clone came up a few times. The chain carries TRBV5-6 and TRBJ2-7; TRBD1 matches at 9 bases. Germline trimming cut 0 bases from V and 3 bases from J; bases unmatched to any gene: 4. Looked up from germline, CDR1 is SGHDT and CDR2 is YYEEEE. CDR3 size: 15 residues. CDR3 protein: CASSLGGQGLYEQYF. The CDR3 bases are TGTGCCAGCAGCTTGGGGGGACAGGGTCTCTACGAGCAGTACTTC.

In regard to this clone: Within the sample, other DNA sequences also encode this same CDR3. V and J are TRBV7-2 and TRBJ2-7; D gene unclear. CDR1 is SGHTA and CDR2 is FQGNSA in the germline V gene. The V and J ends lost 4 bases and 4 bases respectively, with 5 bases between them. This CDR3 contains 11 residues. CDR3 loop: CASSSLYEQYF. For the CDR3, the DNA is TGTGCCAGCAGCTCCCTTTACGAGCAGTACTTC.

The CDR3 region is CASSKTGGRGYGYTF. The CDR3 nucleotides are TGTGCCAGCAGCAAGACAGGGGGTAGAGGCTATGGCTACACCTTC. The chain couples TRBV7-2 to TRBJ1-2, with TRBD1 matching over 9 bases. The germline CDR1 and CDR2 sequences are SGHTA and FQGNSA. Trimming cost V 5 bases and J 4 bases; bases outside gene matches: 8. The CDR3 has 15 amino acids.

This clone was recorded a few times. The chain links TRBV6-5 to TRBJ1-1; D is unresolved. CDR1 and CDR2 from the germline V gene are MNHEY and SVGAGI. There are 15 residues in the CDR3. Trimming cost V 6 bases and J 0 bases, with 14 bases left between them. The chain's CDR3 is CASRPRPLLNTEAFF. In DNA, the CDR3 is TGTGCCAGCAGACCTAGACCCTTACTGAACACTGAAGCTTTCTTT.

This clone was counted between two and nine times. The chain employs TRBV5-6 and TRBJ1-4, with 8 bases matching TRBD1. The CDR3 has 14 amino acids. Germline V CDR1 and CDR2: SGHDT, YYEEEE. After removal of 4 bases from V and 7 bases from J, the junction contained 6 bases not matched to a gene. The CDR3, as DNA: TGTGCCAGCAGCACGACAGGGGAAAGTGAAAAACTGTTTTTT. Amino acid sequence: CASSTTGESEKLFF.

The chain joins TRBV4-1 to TRBJ1-5, with D possibly being TRBD1 (6 bases). CDR3 length: 16 residues. Trimming took 0 bases from V and 5 from J, leaving 14 bases between them. Looked up from germline, CDR1 is MGHRA and CDR2 is YSYEKL. Here the CDR3 DNA reads TGCGCCAGCAGCCAAGATCTACAGGGATACTATCAGCCCCAGCATTTT. Amino acids: CASSQDLQGYYQPQHF.

This clone occurred a few times. This chain uses TRBV2 with TRBJ1-6, with 9 positions matching TRBD1. V lost 7 bases to trimming and J lost 7 bases; unmatched junction nucleotides: 8. Germline CDR1 and CDR2: SNHLY and FYNNEI. CDR3 length equals 15 residues. This chain's CDR3 is CASTDTGQGNSPLHF. The CDR3 DNA follows: TGTGCCAGCACCGATACAGGACAGGGGAATTCACCCCTCCACTTT.

The CDR3 region has the DNA TGTGCCAGCAGCCCCCCGGGACTAGTGCCAGATACGCAGTATTTT. This encodes CASSPPGLVPDTQYF. This rearrangement joins TRBV7-2 to TRBJ2-3; TRBD2 matches 8 bases. This CDR3 has 15 amino acids. The V gene end was trimmed by 5 bases and the J gene end by 4 bases; junction bases not matched to a gene: 8. Germline V lookup: CDR1 SGHTA, CDR2 FQGNSA.

A few counts support this clone. The chain recombines TRBV6-6 with TRBJ2-1; D is unclear. The germline V gene has CDR1 MNHNY and CDR2 SVGAGI (reference sequence). The CDR3 extends over 13 amino acids. V lost 0 bases to trimming and J lost 10 bases, with 10 bases between them. The CDR3 sequence: CASSYSKDVEQFF. In DNA, the CDR3 is TGTGCCAGCAGTTACTCGAAGGACGTCGAGCAGTTCTTC.

This chain uses TRBV9 with TRBJ2-1; D unresolved. The length of the CDR3 is 14 residues. Germline V gives CDR1 SGDLS, CDR2 YYNGEE. V lost 0 bases and J lost 5, with 9 bases in between. The CDR3 here is CASSVEPRDNEQFF. The CDR3 DNA sequence: TGTGCCAGCAGCGTAGAACCGCGAGACAATGAGCAGTTCTTC.

This clone was observed a handful of times. Other DNA sequences in the same sample also yield this CDR3. The chain joins TRBV9 to TRBJ1-5; unclear D gene. This CDR3 is 14 amino acids long. The germline V gene encodes CDR1 SGDLS and CDR2 YYNGEE. V was cut by 0 bases and J by 7 bases, with 11 bases left in between. CDR3 bases: TGTGCCAGCAGCGTAGGGGGTGGTGGCCAGCCCCAGCATTTT. Protein sequence: CASSVGGGGQPQHF.